A single sample gave rise to the 18 T cell receptor beta chains below, sequenced in a study of beta chain features in type 1 diabetes. Regarding the study as a whole: Within each of all four CD4+ subsets, Type 1 diabetes patients had TCRB CDR3s that were moderately but significantly shorter.

No antigen has been identified for these receptors. The investigators reverse transcribed all of the isolated RNA, so they sequenced expressed TCRB transcripts. The protocol was immunoSEQ multiplex PCR, while the TCRdb copy is restricted to in-frame clones and leaves out a portion. The table shows roughly 730,000 clones, with around an eighth occurring only once. Sequences were obtained from naive CD4+ T cells from blood. The receptors shown here come from a man younger than 35 with type 1 diabetes.

This clone was counted a few times. The chain recombines TRBV10-3 with TRBJ2-6; D call uncertain. With 3 bases removed from V and 0 bases from J, the gap between germline ends came to 9 bases. Germline CDR1 and CDR2: ENHRY and SYGVKD. This CDR3 is built from 16 residues. Written as DNA, the CDR3 is TGTGCCATCAGTGATTCCGTGAGCTCTGGGGCCAACGTCCTGACTTTC. This translates into CAISDSVSSGANVLTF.

This chain links TRBV4-1 with TRBJ1-2, with D possibly TRBD1 on 6 matching bases. Germline V CDR1 and CDR2: MGHRA, YSYEKL. The CDR3 is 14 residues long. V lost 3 bases and J lost 4, with 12 bases in between. CDR3 loop: CASSQSGQSYGYTF. The DNA for the CDR3 is TGCGCCAGCAGCCAGTCGGGACAATCCTATGGCTACACCTTC.

The chain uses TRBV6-6 and TRBJ2-7; a weak D match, TRBD1 (6 bases). CDR3 length equals 12 residues. Germline V CDR1 and CDR2: MNHNY, SVGAGI (reference sequence). V was trimmed by 10 bases and J by 0 bases, leaving 10 bases between them. CDR3 residues: CATSTGSYEQYF. As DNA, the CDR3 is TGTGCCACCTCGACAGGCTCCTACGAGCAGTACTTC.

This clone was seen only a few times. The chain is built from TRBV18 and TRBJ2-4, with 7 bases lining up with TRBD1. The CDR3 spans 17 residues. The germline V gene encodes CDR1 KGHSH and CDR2 LQKENI. The V gene end was trimmed by 0 bases and the J gene end by 0 bases; junction bases not matched to a gene: 5. The CDR3 DNA reads as TGTGCCAGCTCACCACCGAAGGGGGCTGTAGCCAAAAACATTCAGTACTTC. This gives the protein CASSPPKGAVAKNIQYF.

The rearrangement uses TRBV4-1 and TRBJ2-2; possible D gene TRBD1, 5 bases. V gave up 0 bases and J gave up 2 bases, with 13 bases separating them. The CDR3 extends over 17 amino acids. Germline V CDR1 and CDR2: MGHRA, YSYEKL. The CDR3 is CASSQDGQGINTGELFF. The CDR3 DNA sequence: TGCGCCAGCAGCCAAGATGGGCAGGGAATTAACACCGGGGAGCTGTTTTTT.

This clone was observed a handful of times. V gene TRBV2 combines with J gene TRBJ1-1, with 7 nucleotides matching TRBD1. This CDR3 is 14 amino acids long. Germline values: CDR1 SNHLY, CDR2 FYNNEI. The V segment lost 5 bases and the J segment 1 base; nucleotides outside the gene matches: 4. CDR3 amino acids: CASSQDRPNTEAFF. The CDR3 coding sequence is TGTGCCAGCAGTCAGGACAGGCCGAACACTGAAGCTTTCTTT.

This chain connects TRBV9 to TRBJ2-1, with 14 bases identical to TRBD2. This CDR3 comprises 17 residues. J gave up 4 bases and V 4 bases, and 7 bases lay outside the gene matches. Germline V lookup: CDR1 SGDLS, CDR2 YYNGEE. CDR3 sequence (DNA): TGTGCCAGCAGCCCAGGACTAGCGGGGGGCCGTTACAATGAGCAGTTCTTC. Residues: CASSPGLAGGRYNEQFF.

The J gene is TRBJ2-2, the V gene TRBV7-9; tentative D call: TRBD1 (7 bases). Trimming left V 5 bases short and J 0 bases short, with 10 bases between. The germline gives CDR1 SEHNR, CDR2 FQNEAQ (reference sequence). CDR3 length: 15 residues. DNA for the CDR3: TGTGCCAGCAGCCGCAGGGGGGCGAACACCGGGGAGCTGTTTTTT. Translating gives CASSRRGANTGELFF.

This clone was picked up a small number of times. This chain links TRBV29-1 with TRBJ2-7; 9 nucleotides line up with TRBD1. The V gene end was trimmed by 6 bases and the J gene end by 6 bases; junction bases not matched to a gene: 9. Germline values: CDR1 SQVTM, CDR2 ANQGSEA. The CDR3 extends over 13 amino acids. For the CDR3, the DNA is TGCAGCGTGGACAGACAGGGACAGGGCGAGCAGTACTTC. This translates into CSVDRQGQGEQYF.

The gene calls are TRBV18 and TRBJ2-4; D unresolved. CDR3 length equals 15 residues. The ends were cut back, 0 bases at V and 0 bases at J, with 6 bases in the middle. CDR1 is KGHSH, CDR2 LQKENI, per germline. The CDR3 nucleotides read TGTGCCAGCTCACCACCGGCAGGAGCCAAAAACATTCAGTACTTC. This gives the protein CASSPPAGAKNIQYF.

With regard to this clone: Other DNA sequences in this sample translate to the same CDR3. This rearrangement joins TRBV19 to TRBJ2-7; the D gene is possibly TRBD1 (5 bases). Deletions cut 6 bases from V and 3 bases from J, with 9 bases between. CDR1 is LNHDA, CDR2 SQIVND, per germline (reference sequence). The length of the CDR3 is 12 residues. The DNA for the CDR3 is TGTGCCAGTAGCCCTCAGGGCTACGAGCAGTACTTC. The encoded protein is CASSPQGYEQYF.

J is TRBJ1-1 and V is TRBV7-9, with a possible D match to TRBD1 (6 bases). Trimming took 5 bases from V and 0 from J, leaving 10 bases between them. Germline CDR1 SEHNR, CDR2 FQNEAQ (reference sequence). The CDR3 length is 14 residues. This CDR3 reads CASSPGTLNTEAFF. The CDR3 bases are TGTGCCAGCAGCCCCGGGACATTGAACACTGAAGCTTTCTTT.

In this sample, this clone turned up a few times. The chain combines TRBV10-1 with TRBJ2-5; D may correspond to TRBD1 or TRBD2 (5 bases each). CDR3 length: 13 amino acids. Germline CDR1 WNHNN, CDR2 SYGVQD (reference sequence). V was pared by 4 bases and J by 5 bases, with 11 bases between. CDR3 bases: TGCGCCAGCAGTGGACAGCCGGGGGAGACCCAGTACTTC. This translates into CASSGQPGETQYF.

The V and J genes are TRBV4-1 and TRBJ1-5; maybe TRBD1 (5 bases). The CDR3 spans 17 residues. Trimming stripped 0 bases from V and 6 bases from J, with 18 bases between. CDR1 and CDR2 (germline): MGHRA, YSYEKL. CDR3 sequence: CASSQEVWQGGSQPQHF. CDR3 coding DNA: TGCGCCAGCAGCCAAGAGGTATGGCAGGGAGGGAGTCAGCCCCAGCATTTT.

This clone was seen a handful of times. The gene calls are TRBV5-1 and TRBJ1-4; TRBD1 is a possible D gene (6 bases). The V gene lost 2 bases and the J gene lost 8 bases, with 13 bases spanning the gap. The CDR3 length is 14 residues. Germline V CDR1 and CDR2: SGHRS, YFSETQ. The CDR3 loop is CASSFGGAGEKLFF. The DNA of the CDR3 is TGCGCCAGCAGCTTTGGGGGCGCAGGGGAAAAACTGTTTTTT.

This clone was seen a few times. The gene calls are TRBV28 and TRBJ2-2; D is perhaps TRBD2 (5 bases). This CDR3 region has 15 residues. The germline gives CDR1 MDHEN, CDR2 SYDVKM. The V gene lost 3 bases and the J gene lost 2 bases, with 10 bases spanning the gap. CDR3 nucleotides: TGTGCCAGCAGTTTTATTCGGGAAAACACCGGGGAGCTGTTTTTT. The encoded protein is CASSFIRENTGELFF.

This clone was counted between two and nine times. The chain employs TRBV11-3 and TRBJ2-7, with 8 bases that match TRBD2. CDR3 length: 15 amino acids. The germline V gene encodes CDR1 SGHNT and CDR2 YENEEA. V lost 5 bases and J lost 4; bases outside the gene matches: 10. The CDR3 is CASSMSGGLPYEQYF. CDR3 in DNA: TGTGCCAGCAGCATGAGCGGGGGACTTCCTTACGAGCAGTACTTC.

A note on this clone: Other DNA sequences in this sample translate to the same CDR3. The V gene is TRBV30, the J gene TRBJ1-2; D is unclear. V was pared by 0 bases and J by 4 bases, with 6 bases between. Germline V gene lookup returns CDR1 GTSNPN and CDR2 SVGIG (reference sequence). The CDR3 is 12 residues long. CDR3 in DNA: TGTGCCTGGAGTGTTAATTCCTATGGCTACACCTTC. It encodes CAWSVNSYGYTF.